This T cell receptor beta chain appears in the sequencing data of a study of cytomegalovirus exposure and HLA in healthy donors. Whole-study results and caveats: It was shown in a later analysis that HLA-associated TCR beta chains were more clonally expanded than other, equally common chains. Reportedly, fewer N-insertions than the 666-donor mean appeared in an Asian-associated ancestry cluster in a later analysis.

CDR3 length: 17 amino acids. Germline CDR1 is SGHKS and CDR2 is YYEKEE (reference sequence). V shed 1 base and J 1 base; nucleotides not matched to a gene: 3. About this clone: Its antigen is unknown.

PCR employed 60 Vbeta and 13 Jbeta primers. Clones were sequenced by immunoSEQ multiplex PCR, and TCRdb holds only the in-frame ones, with some missing. The table includes about 160,000 clones, 77% detected once. The sequenced sample consisted of PBMCs. This chain links TRBV5-5 with TRBJ2-6; TRBD1 aligns across 9 bases. This TCR was sampled from a woman in her 30s in good health and CMV-seronegative. The CDR3 DNA reads as TGTGCCAGCAGCTTGACAGGGGGCACTTCTGGGGCCAACGTCCTGACTTTC. Residues: CASSLTGGTSGANVLTF.